The 19 T cell receptor beta chains below were found in one sample sequenced in a study of T cells in Graves' hyperthyroidism and ophthalmopathy. RNA transcripts gave rise to amplified TCR beta CDR3 regions. During a first-round RT-PCR of the TCR CDR3, the HTBI primer set was used. TCRdb re-called the multiplex PCR reads with MiXCR, one entry per CDR3 protein. Of 300,000 to 500,000 distinct CDR3 sequences listed, about 14% are singletons. The material sequenced was blood. The receptors here all came from a man over 45 with Graves' ophthalmopathy.

This clonotype was seen a handful of times. The chain carries TRBV5-1 and TRBJ2-2; 7 positions agree with TRBD1. This CDR3 has 17 residues. V trimming: 1 base; J trimming: 4 bases; junction bases outside the gene matches: 10. Germline V gene lookup returns CDR1 SGHRS and CDR2 YFSETQ. The CDR3 nucleotides are TGCGCCAGCAGCTTGTCCCCTAGACAGGGCACCACCGGGGAGCTGTTTTTT. The encoded protein is CASSLSPRQGTTGELFF.

Comment on this clonotype: Possible read error: a much larger clone is one base away. This rearrangement joins TRBV18 to TRBJ1-1; no definite D call. Trimming cost V 5 bases and J 6 bases, with 13 bases left between them. The CDR3 length is 13 residues. Per the germline V gene, CDR1 is KGHSH and CDR2 is LQKENI. For the CDR3, the DNA is TGTGCCAGCTCAGCGAAGAAAAACGCTGAAGCTTTCTTT. Translating gives CASSAKKNAEAFF. Variable domain in full (rest from reference TRBV18 and TRBJ1-1): NAGVMQNPRHLVRRRGQEARLRCSPMKGHSHVYWYRQLPEEGLKFMVYLQKENIIDESGMPKERFSAEFPKEGPSILRIQQVVRGDSAAYFCASSAKKNAEAFFGQGTRLTVV.

In this sample, this clonotype turned up many times. The rearrangement uses TRBV3-1 and TRBJ1-1; D gene ambiguous. V was clipped by 0 bases and J by 1 base, with 9 bases between them. CDR3 length: 15 residues. CDR1 is LGHDT, CDR2 YNNKEL, per germline (reference sequence). The CDR3 nucleotides are TGTGCCAGCAGCCAAGATGCGGGGTCGAACACTGAAGCTTTCTTT. Translation gives CASSQDAGSNTEAFF.

This clonotype was counted at least ten times. The chain carries TRBV3-1 and TRBJ1-2; D not resolved. Germline-derived CDR1 and CDR2 are LGHDT and YNNKEL (reference sequence). The germline V and J ends were trimmed by 1 base and 7 bases, with 4 bases remaining between them. The CDR3 has 11 amino acids. CDR3 loop: CASSQVSGYTF. DNA of the CDR3: TGTGCCAGCAGCCAAGTGTCTGGCTACACCTTC.

This clonotype was seen a few times. The chain combines TRBV28 with TRBJ1-5; D uncertain. Germline CDR1 is MDHEN and CDR2 is SYDVKM. The CDR3 is 15 residues long. V dropped 2 bases and J dropped 2 bases, with 10 bases sitting between them. The CDR3, as DNA: TGTGCCAGCAGTTTACCCGGGAGGGGCAATCAGCCCCAGCATTTT. As protein: CASSLPGRGNQPQHF.

In this sample, this clonotype turned up many times. J is TRBJ2-3 and V is TRBV30; 8 bases are a match to TRBD2. Unmatched junction bases numbered 2, after V lost 3 bases and J lost 0 bases. The germline gives CDR1 GTSNPN, CDR2 SVGIG (reference sequence). This CDR3 has 14 amino acids. The CDR3 nucleotides read TGTGCCTGGAGATCTAGCGGGAGCACAGATACGCAGTATTTT. Its protein is CAWRSSGSTDTQYF.

This clonotype has ten or more counts. The chain is built from TRBV9 and TRBJ1-1, with D perhaps TRBD1 (5 bases). Germline CDR1 reads SGDLS; CDR2 reads YYNGEE. The CDR3 covers 12 residues. V was cut by 1 base and J by 7 bases, with 8 bases left in between. CDR3 loop: CASSVYGGEAFF. CDR3 DNA: TGTGCCAGCAGCGTATACGGGGGTGAAGCTTTCTTT.

The chain is built from TRBV15 and TRBJ2-2; D tentatively fits TRBD1 or TRBD2 (6 bases each). Germline CDR1 is LNHNV and CDR2 is YYDKDF (reference sequence). The CDR3 runs to 17 residues. The ends were cut back, 5 bases at V and 6 bases at J, with 22 bases in the middle. The CDR3 region is CATSGNLGGGISGELFF. The DNA for the CDR3 is TGTGCCACCAGCGGGAATCTGGGGGGCGGGATTTCCGGGGAGCTGTTTTTT.

This clonotype was recorded at least ten times. The J gene is TRBJ2-7, the V gene TRBV5-1, with D uncertain. Germline V gene sequence: CDR1 SGHRS, CDR2 YFSETQ. CDR3 size: 13 residues. V was pared by 4 bases and J by 4 bases, with 12 bases between. CDR3 in amino acids: CASSKEGTYEQYF. The CDR3 coding sequence is TGCGCCAGCAGCAAGGAAGGTACATACGAGCAGTACTTC.

This clonotype was detected ten times or more. The V gene is TRBV7-8, the J gene TRBJ1-6; 10 bases fit TRBD1. Germline assignment: CDR1 SGHVS and CDR2 FQNEAQ. Losses at the gene ends were 3 bases for V and 8 bases for J; bases not matched to a gene: 7. The CDR3 totals 16 residues. Here the CDR3 reads CASSLPGQGTDSPLHF. CDR3 nucleotides: TGTGCCAGCAGCTTGCCGGGACAGGGGACGGATTCACCCCTCCACTTT.

Many counts were recorded for this clonotype. The CDR3 DNA follows: TGTGCCAGCACCCCGGGGCTGACGAACTACGAGCAGTACTTC. Translated: CASTPGLTNYEQYF. This chain uses TRBV9 with TRBJ2-7; tentatively, D is TRBD1 or TRBD2 (5 bases each). In germline, CDR1 is SGDLS, CDR2 YYNGEE. Deletions cut 6 bases from V and 3 bases from J, with 16 bases between. This CDR3 contains 14 residues.

This clonotype was counted only a few times. The chain uses TRBV29-1 and TRBJ1-1; TRBD1 is a possible D gene (5 bases). The CDR3 covers 18 residues. CDR1 and CDR2 from the germline V gene are SQVTM and ANQGSEA. V was clipped by 1 base and J by 4 bases, with 25 bases between them. CDR3 coding DNA: TGCAGCGTTGAAGTATTCTTAGGGGTCCCACCGAGGAGCACTGAAGCTTTCTTT. It codes for CSVEVFLGVPPRSTEAFF.

This clonotype has at least ten counts. The chain has TRBV6-1 and TRBJ1-2; tentative D call: TRBD1 (6 bases). This CDR3 is 13 amino acids long. Germline V gene data show CDR1 as MNHNS and CDR2 as SASEGT. Trimming shortened V by 3 bases and J by 7 bases, and 12 bases separated the two germline ends. The CDR3 DNA follows: TGTGCCAGCAGTGAGCGGGGGGCTGCTGGCTACACCTTC. Protein sequence: CASSERGAAGYTF.

The rearrangement links TRBV14 to TRBJ2-5; no clear D. CDR3 size: 16 residues. Germline loops: CDR1 SGHDN, CDR2 FVKESK. The V and J ends lost 0 bases and 3 bases respectively, with 14 bases between them. CDR3 nucleotides: TGTGCCAGCAGCCAAGATAGACTCAAGTGGGAAGAGACCCAGTACTTC. Its protein is CASSQDRLKWEETQYF.

The rearrangement uses TRBV29-1 and TRBJ1-4, with D perhaps TRBD1 (5 bases). Trimming removed 7 bases from V and 7 bases from J, with 19 bases in between. The CDR3 consists of 14 residues. Looked up from germline, CDR1 is SQVTM and CDR2 is ANQGSEA. The CDR3 nucleotides are TGCAGCGCAGCCATCCAGGGAGTGGTTGAAAAACTGTTTTTT. It codes for CSAAIQGVVEKLFF.

This clonotype appeared many times. The V gene is TRBV2, the J gene TRBJ1-2; 9 nucleotides line up with TRBD1. This CDR3 contains 13 residues. The germline CDR1 and CDR2 sequences are SNHLY and FYNNEI. V gave up 6 bases and J gave up 6 bases; unmatched junction bases: 5. For the CDR3, the DNA is TGTGCCAGCAGGACGGACAGGGGTAATGGCTACACCTTC. Translated, it gives CASRTDRGNGYTF.

This clonotype occurred many times. The chain uses TRBV12-3 or TRBV12-4 and TRBJ1-1; 7 nucleotides line up with TRBD1. The CDR3 consists of 14 residues. The V and J ends lost 1 base and 4 bases, in that order; junction bases with no gene match: 3. In DNA, the CDR3 is TGTGCCAGCAGTTTAGGGGGACAGTTCACTGAAGCTTTCTTT. It codes for CASSLGGQFTEAFF.

This clonotype was seen ten or more times. CDR3 nucleotide sequence: TGCGCCAGCAGCTTGGGGGCCGGGTCGGCTGAAAAACTGTTTTTT. It codes for CASSLGAGSAEKLFF. This chain links TRBV5-1 with TRBJ1-4, with D uncertain. The germline V and J ends were trimmed by 0 bases and 7 bases, with 13 bases remaining between them. Germline values: CDR1 SGHRS, CDR2 YFSETQ. The CDR3 runs to 15 residues.

The chain couples TRBV4-2 to TRBJ2-1, with 16 nucleotides matching TRBD2. V was pared by 0 bases and J by 0 bases, with 2 bases of the junction left unmatched. Germline loops: CDR1 LGHNA, CDR2 YNFKEQ. CDR3 length: 19 amino acids. CDR3 in amino acids: CASSQEGLAGGSSYNEQFF. The CDR3 coding sequence is TGTGCCAGCAGCCAAGAGGGACTAGCGGGAGGGAGCTCCTACAATGAGCAGTTCTTC.